This TCR beta chain originates from a study of lymphopenia after photon versus proton radiotherapy (dated 2019 in TCRdb). Notes on the research overall: In patients with gastrointestinal tumors who developed high-grade lymphopenia, the study compared the immunological effects of photon radiation therapy with those of proton radiation therapy. The cohort comprised approximately 21 patients with gastrointestinal tumors who received either photon or proton therapy and then developed lymphopenia. The goal of the study was to characterize the differences between the two radiation modalities in how they affect the immune system.

What the work shows at the level of the full study, not this receptor alone: During treatment, patients who received photon therapy lost naive T cells and TCR diversity and gained effector/memory populations, whereas patients who received proton therapy remained relatively stable. The survival association was examined only in patients who died, and the authors described better survival with proton therapy as a possibility, not as a demonstrated result. Across the cohort, among patients who died, a greater drop in TCR diversity after the nadir was inversely correlated with overall survival time. After the lymphocyte count nadir, oligoclonal expansion, especially of CD8+ Temra cells, was observed in photon-treated repertoires, and the drop in diversity was driven by this expansion.

As regards this clone: No antigen is known for it. The record has no base qualities; no much larger clone is one base away.

CDR1 and CDR2, looked up from the germline V gene (reference sequence), are LNHNV and YYDKDF. Relative to germline, V is missing 0 bases and J is missing 3 bases, with 13 bases of the junction outside any gene match. Its CDR3 holds 18 amino acids, cysteine through phenylalanine. The read is trimmed to its CDR3 DNA, 54 bases read in frame from base 1. The protocol used for the library was the immunoSEQ multiplex PCR assay. T cell repertoires were profiled with deep sequencing of rearranged TCR beta loci together with multiparametric flow cytometry. As stored in TCRdb, this immuneACCESS dataset retains in-frame rearrangements with V and J assigned. A fraction of the clones does not appear; measured against another copy, unresolved V genes explain less than half of the discrepancy, and the remainder lacks a known reason. This sample comprises about 18,000 clones, around 90% of them detected only once. Around 1.5% of the sample lies in the top ten.

The chain is made from TRBV15 and TRBJ2-7; 8 bases in between match TRBD1. This sequence was found in a woman in her thirties or forties with cholangiocarcinoma. Sequenced material: peripheral blood, taken from a patient treated with photon-based radiotherapy. The nucleotide sequence is TGTGCCACCAGCAGAGACTGGGTAGGGACAGGTCGAATCTACGAGCAGTACTTC. Its protein is CATSRDWVGTGRIYEQYF.